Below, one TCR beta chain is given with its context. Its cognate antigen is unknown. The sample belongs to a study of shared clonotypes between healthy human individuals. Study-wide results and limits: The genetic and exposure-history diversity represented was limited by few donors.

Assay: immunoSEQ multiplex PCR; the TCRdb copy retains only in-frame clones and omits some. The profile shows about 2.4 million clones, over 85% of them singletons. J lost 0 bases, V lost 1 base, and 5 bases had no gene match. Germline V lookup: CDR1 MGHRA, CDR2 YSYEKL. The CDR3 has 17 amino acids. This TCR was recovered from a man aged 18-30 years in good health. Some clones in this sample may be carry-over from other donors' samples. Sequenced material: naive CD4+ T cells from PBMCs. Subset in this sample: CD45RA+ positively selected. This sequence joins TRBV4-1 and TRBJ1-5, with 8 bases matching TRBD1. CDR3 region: CASSQGMTGVSNQPQHF. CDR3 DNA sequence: TGCGCCAGCAGCCAAGGTATGACAGGGGTTAGCAATCAGCCCCAGCATTTT.